This TCR beta chain was observed in a study of STAT3 mutations in large granular lymphocyte leukemia. Study context: Immunosuppressive therapy was given to more than half of T-LGLL patients. General study points: In several patients, dominant TCR clone burden exceeded STAT3 mutant burden, suggesting STAT3 mutation arose secondarily. Every T-cell large granular lymphocyte leukemia patient had at least one immunodominant TCR beta clonotype. In 6 of 18 patients, new TCR clonotypes emerged after therapy.

Each sample's TCRbeta library yielded on average around 41,000 productive templates. This table comes from immunoSEQ multiplex PCR, and its TCRdb copy is limited to in-frame clones, with some not included. The sample has tens of thousands of clones, more than 75% seen once. With V trimmed by 4 bases and J by 0 bases, 3 bases remained unmatched. In germline, CDR1 is LGHNA, CDR2 YNFKEQ. The CDR3 contains 15 residues. Comments on this clone: The antigen is unknown.

This receptor was identified in a man aged 60 to 69 with T-cell large granular lymphocyte leukemia. Some clones in this sample may be carry-over from other donors' samples. The chain employs TRBV4-2 and TRBJ2-3, with TRBD2 matching 8 bases. Sequencing was carried out using peripheral blood mononuclear cells. The CDR3 sequence: CASSPGGPSTDTQYF. CDR3 DNA: TGTGCCAGCAGCCCGGGGGGGCCTAGCACAGATACGCAGTATTTT.